This TCR beta chain was captured by sequencing in a study of PD-1 blockade in classical Hodgkin lymphoma. The CDR3 length is 16 residues. V shed 4 bases, J shed 5 bases, and the junction held 10 bases outside the gene matches. From germline, CDR1 is SEHNR and CDR2 FQNEAQ (reference sequence). Indicated time point: cycle 4 day 1 (C4D1), after less than 7 weeks of nivolumab. Each of the patients experienced relapse following autologous stem cell transplantation, and their brentuximab vedotin exposure differed. From thawed PBMCs, CD8+ T cells were isolated by magnetic negative selection. TCRdb keeps only in-frame clones here, not all; method: immunoSEQ multiplex PCR. The sample includes roughly 10,000 clones, less than 80% of them seen just once.

The chain uses TRBV7-9 and TRBJ2-1; 8 bases map to TRBD1. The sample in question was CD8+ T cells from blood, obtained before the fourth cycle of nivolumab. This receptor was identified in a human donor with classical Hodgkin lymphoma. In DNA, the CDR3 is TGTGCCAGCAGCTCGACTGGGACAGGCAATGACAATGAGCAGTTCTTC. Translating gives CASSSTGTGNDNEQFF.